The clone carrying this T cell receptor (beta chain) was counted a single time. Germline values: CDR1 LGHNT, CDR2 FRNRAP. V gave up 5 bases and J gave up 0 bases, with 13 bases separating them. The CDR3 length is 15 residues. Treatment of the sample: randomized to nivolumab then ipilimumab (arm A) or the reverse (arm B). From thawed PBMCs, live CD3+CD8+ cells negative for CD19 and CD56 were sorted. The data were obtained in a study of sequential checkpoint blockade in melanoma. As for the study in general: First-line arms were nivolumab then ipilimumab, or the reverse, randomized 1:1. Both treatment sequences were followed by maintenance nivolumab.

Here immunoSEQ multiplex PCR was the method, and the copy in TCRdb shows in-frame clones only, minus some. The data show some 19,000 clones, with about four fifths seen just once and just over 35% held by the top ten. The sequence derives from a human donor with melanoma. The sample was CD8+ T cells sorted from blood (inferred from file names), taken from a patient given nivolumab and ipilimumab in sequence. This rearrangement joins TRBV12-5 to TRBJ2-5; possibly TRBD2 for D (7 bases). The CDR3 region is CASGPPGGDQETQYF. CDR3 coding DNA: TGTGCTAGTGGTCCCCCGGGGGGCGACCAAGAGACCCAGTACTTC.